This T cell receptor beta chain is drawn from a study of shared clonotypes between healthy human individuals. Study-level background: A donor's plate count was three for CD4 naive and three for CD4 memory; CD8 naive had two and CD8 memory one. The study, taken as a whole, reports: In contrast to clonotypes shared by all four donors, non-shared clonotypes had lower generation probabilities.

The CDR3 runs to 13 residues. Trimming stripped 6 bases from V and 8 bases from J, with 14 bases between. CDR1 and CDR2 from the germline V gene are WNHNN and SYGVQD (reference sequence). Concerning this clone: Its antigen is still unknown.

The investigators split CD4+ cells into a CD45RA+ naive subset and a CD45RA-negative memory subset. Measured with immunoSEQ multiplex PCR; TCRdb has only the in-frame clones, and not every one. The sample gives nearly 750,000 clones, approximately 72% of which show up once; around 1.8% is in the top ten. The receptor comes from a woman aged 30 to 39 in good health. This chain uses TRBV10-1 with TRBJ1-5; D gene uncertain. Sequencing input: memory CD4+ T cells sorted from blood. As for subset: CD45RA-negative fraction. CDR3 nucleotide sequence: TGCGCCAGCAGCCCCTCGGGGTCTGAGCCCCAGCATTTT. This sequence encodes CASSPSGSEPQHF.